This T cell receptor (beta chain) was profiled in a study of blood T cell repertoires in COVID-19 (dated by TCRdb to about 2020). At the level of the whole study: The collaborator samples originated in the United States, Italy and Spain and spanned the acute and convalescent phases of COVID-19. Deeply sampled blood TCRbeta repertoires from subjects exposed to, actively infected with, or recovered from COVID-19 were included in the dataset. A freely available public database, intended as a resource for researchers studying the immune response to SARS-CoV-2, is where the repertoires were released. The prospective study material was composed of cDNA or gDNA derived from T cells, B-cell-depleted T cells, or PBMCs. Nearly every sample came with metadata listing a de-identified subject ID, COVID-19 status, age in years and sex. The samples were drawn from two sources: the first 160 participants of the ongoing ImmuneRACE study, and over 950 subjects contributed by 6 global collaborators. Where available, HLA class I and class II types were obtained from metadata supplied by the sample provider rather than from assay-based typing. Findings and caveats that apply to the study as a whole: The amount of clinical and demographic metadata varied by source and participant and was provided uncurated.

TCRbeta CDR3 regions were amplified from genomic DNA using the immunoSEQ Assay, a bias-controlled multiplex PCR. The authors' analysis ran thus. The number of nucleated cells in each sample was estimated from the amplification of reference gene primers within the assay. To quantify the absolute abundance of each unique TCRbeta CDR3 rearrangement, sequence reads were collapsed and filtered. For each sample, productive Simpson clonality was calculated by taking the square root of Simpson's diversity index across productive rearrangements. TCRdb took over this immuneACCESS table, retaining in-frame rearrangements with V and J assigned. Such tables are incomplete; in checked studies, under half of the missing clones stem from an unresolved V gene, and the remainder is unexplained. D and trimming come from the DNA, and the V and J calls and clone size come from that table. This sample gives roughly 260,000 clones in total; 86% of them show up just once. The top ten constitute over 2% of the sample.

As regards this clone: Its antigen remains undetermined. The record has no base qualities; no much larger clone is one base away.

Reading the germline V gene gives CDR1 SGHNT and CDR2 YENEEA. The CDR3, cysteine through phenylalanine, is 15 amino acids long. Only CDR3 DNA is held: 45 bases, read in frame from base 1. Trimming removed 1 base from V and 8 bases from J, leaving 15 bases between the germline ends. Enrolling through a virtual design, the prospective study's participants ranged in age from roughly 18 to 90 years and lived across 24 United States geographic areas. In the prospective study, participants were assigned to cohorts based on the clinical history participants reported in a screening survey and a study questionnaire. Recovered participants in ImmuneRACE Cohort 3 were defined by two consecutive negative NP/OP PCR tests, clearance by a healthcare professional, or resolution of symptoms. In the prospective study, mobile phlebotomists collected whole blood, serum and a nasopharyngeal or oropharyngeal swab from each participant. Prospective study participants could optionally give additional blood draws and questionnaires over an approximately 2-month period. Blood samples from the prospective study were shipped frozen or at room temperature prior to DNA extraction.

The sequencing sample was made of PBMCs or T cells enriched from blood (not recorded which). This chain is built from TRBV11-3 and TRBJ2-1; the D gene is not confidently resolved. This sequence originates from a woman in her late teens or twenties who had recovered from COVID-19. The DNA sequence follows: TGTGCCAGCAGCTTAGGGGCAGGTAGTGGATATGAGCAGTTCTTC. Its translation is CASSLGAGSGYEQFF.